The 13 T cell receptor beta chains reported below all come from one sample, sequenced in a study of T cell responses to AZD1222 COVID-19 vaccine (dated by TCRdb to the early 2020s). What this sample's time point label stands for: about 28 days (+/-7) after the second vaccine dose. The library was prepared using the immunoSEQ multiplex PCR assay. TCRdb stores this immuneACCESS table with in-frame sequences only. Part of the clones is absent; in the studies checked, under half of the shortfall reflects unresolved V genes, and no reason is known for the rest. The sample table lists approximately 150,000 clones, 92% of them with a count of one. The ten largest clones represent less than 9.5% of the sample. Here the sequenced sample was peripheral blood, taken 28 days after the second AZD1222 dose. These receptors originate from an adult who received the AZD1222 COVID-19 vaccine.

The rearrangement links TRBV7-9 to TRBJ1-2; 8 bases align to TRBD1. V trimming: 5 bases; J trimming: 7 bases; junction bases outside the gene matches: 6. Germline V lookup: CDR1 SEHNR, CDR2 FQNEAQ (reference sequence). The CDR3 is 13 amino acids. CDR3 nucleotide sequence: TGTGCCAGCAGCCTTGGACAGGGCGGTGGCTACACCTTC. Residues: CASSLGQGGGYTF.

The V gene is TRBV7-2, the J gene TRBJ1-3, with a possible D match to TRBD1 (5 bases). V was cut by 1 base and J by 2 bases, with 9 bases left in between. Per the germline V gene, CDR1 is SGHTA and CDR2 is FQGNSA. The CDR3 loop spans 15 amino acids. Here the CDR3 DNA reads TGTGCCAGCAGCTTAGGCAGGGCGGCTGGAAACACCATATATTTT. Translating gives CASSLGRAAGNTIYF.

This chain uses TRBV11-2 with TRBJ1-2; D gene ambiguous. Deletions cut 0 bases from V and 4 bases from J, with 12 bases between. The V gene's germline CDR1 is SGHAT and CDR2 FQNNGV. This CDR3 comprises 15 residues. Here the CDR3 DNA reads TGTGCCAGCAGCTTAGATGGTCCACTTCGCTATGGCTACACCTTC. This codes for CASSLDGPLRYGYTF.

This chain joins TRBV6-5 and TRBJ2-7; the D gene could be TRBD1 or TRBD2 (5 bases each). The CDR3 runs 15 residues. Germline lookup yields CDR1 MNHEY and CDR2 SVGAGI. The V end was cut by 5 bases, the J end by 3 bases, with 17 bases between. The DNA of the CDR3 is TGTGCCAGCAGTCCGACAGACCCTGGGGGCTACGAGCAGTACTTC. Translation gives CASSPTDPGGYEQYF.

DNA for the CDR3: TGTGCCAGCAGGCTAGCGGGAGAGTATGAGCAGTTCTTC. Its protein product is CASRLAGEYEQFF. The J gene is TRBJ2-1, the V gene TRBV12-3 or TRBV12-4, with 10 bases identical to TRBD2. The length of the CDR3 is 13 residues. With 6 bases clipped from V and 8 bases from J, the junction kept 4 bases outside the gene matches.

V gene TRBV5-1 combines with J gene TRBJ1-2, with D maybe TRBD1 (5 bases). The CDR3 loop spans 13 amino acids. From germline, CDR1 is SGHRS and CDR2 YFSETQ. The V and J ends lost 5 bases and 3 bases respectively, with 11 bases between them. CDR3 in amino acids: CASRQGLDYGYTF. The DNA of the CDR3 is TGCGCCAGCAGGCAGGGTTTGGACTATGGCTACACCTTC.

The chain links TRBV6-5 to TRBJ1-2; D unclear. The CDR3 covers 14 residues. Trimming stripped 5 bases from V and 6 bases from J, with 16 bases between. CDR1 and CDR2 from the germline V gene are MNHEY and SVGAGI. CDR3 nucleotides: TGTGCCAGCAGTCCATACCGGGAGCCACATGGCTACACCTTC. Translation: CASSPYREPHGYTF.

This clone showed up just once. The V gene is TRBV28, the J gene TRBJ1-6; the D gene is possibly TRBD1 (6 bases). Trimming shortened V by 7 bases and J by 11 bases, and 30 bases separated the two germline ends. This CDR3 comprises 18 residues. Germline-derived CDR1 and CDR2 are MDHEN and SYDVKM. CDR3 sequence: CASIHWGAGGKGMPPLHF. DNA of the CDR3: TGTGCCAGCATACATTGGGGGGCCGGGGGCAAAGGTATGCCACCCCTCCACTTT.

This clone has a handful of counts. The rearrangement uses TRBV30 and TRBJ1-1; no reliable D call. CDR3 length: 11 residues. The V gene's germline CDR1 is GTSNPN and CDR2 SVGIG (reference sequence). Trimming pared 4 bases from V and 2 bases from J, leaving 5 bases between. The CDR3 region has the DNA TGTGCCTGGATGGTCAACACTGAAGCTTTCTTT. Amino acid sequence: CAWMVNTEAFF.

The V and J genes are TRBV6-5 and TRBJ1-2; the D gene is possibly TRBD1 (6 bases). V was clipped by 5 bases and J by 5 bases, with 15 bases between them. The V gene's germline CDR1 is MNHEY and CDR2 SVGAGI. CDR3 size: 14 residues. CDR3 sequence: CASSLQGQGYGYTF. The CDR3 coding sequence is TGTGCCAGCAGTCTTCAGGGGCAGGGATATGGCTACACCTTC.

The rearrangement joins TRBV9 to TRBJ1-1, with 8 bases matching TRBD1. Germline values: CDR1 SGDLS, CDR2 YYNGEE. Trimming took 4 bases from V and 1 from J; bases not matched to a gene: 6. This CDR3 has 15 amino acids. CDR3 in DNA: TGTGCCAGCAGCCCCTGGACAGGGCAGAACACTGAAGCTTTCTTT. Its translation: CASSPWTGQNTEAFF.

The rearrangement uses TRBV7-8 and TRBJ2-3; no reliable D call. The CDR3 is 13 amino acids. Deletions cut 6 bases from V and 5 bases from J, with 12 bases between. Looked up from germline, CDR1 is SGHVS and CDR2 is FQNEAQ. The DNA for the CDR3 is TGTGCCAGCAGTGGAGCCGTTGGAGATACGCAGTATTTT. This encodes CASSGAVGDTQYF.

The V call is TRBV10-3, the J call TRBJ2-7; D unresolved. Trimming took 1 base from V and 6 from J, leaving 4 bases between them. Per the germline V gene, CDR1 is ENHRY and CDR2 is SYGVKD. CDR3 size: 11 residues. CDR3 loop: CAISEFGEQYF. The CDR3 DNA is TGTGCCATCAGTGAGTTTGGCGAGCAGTACTTC.